The entry below describes one TCR beta chain. The antigen is undetermined. Use of 60 Vbeta and 13 Jbeta primers characterized the PCR. Clones were sequenced by immunoSEQ multiplex PCR, and TCRdb holds only the in-frame ones, with some missing. The sample consists of some 130,000 clones, approximately 80% of them appearing once. This sample is drawn from a study of cytomegalovirus exposure and HLA in healthy donors. Study in general: An analysis done earlier identified approximately 120 million unique TCR beta sequences from roughly 190 million T cells. General study points: Some highly shared sequence variants likely arose as a pipeline artifact. As a later analysis showed, a missense DCLRE1C variant was linked to trimming of TCR beta V- and J-genes.

This TCR came from a woman in her thirties or forties in good health and CMV-seronegative. The source material was PBMCs.

This chain's CDR3 is CASSLAYLAEPYNEQFF. DNA of the CDR3: TGTGCCAGCAGCTTAGCCTACTTAGCGGAGCCCTACAATGAGCAGTTCTTC. This chain links TRBV7-4 with TRBJ2-1, with D tentatively TRBD2 (6 bases). V lost 0 bases and J lost 2, with 14 bases in between. The CDR3 loop spans 17 amino acids. Germline V gene sequence: CDR1 SGHVT, CDR2 SQSDAQ. Drawing the rest from reference TRBV7-4 and TRBJ2-1, the complete variable domain is GAGVSQSPRYKVAKRGRDVALRCDSISGHVTLYWYRQTLGQGSEVLTYSQSDAQRDKSGRPSGRFSAERPERSVSTLKIQRTEQGDSAVYLCASSLAYLAEPYNEQFFGPGTRLTVL.